What follows are 3 T cell receptor beta chains derived from one specimen sequenced in a study of T cells in localized non-small cell lung cancer. This table comes from immunoSEQ multiplex PCR, and its TCRdb copy is limited to in-frame clones, with some not included. This table holds nearly 15,000 clones, 75% to 90% found once. The specimen comprised peripheral blood, sampled before any cancer treatment. These receptors were obtained from a woman aged 35 to 69 with stage I lung adenocarcinoma.

The genes are TRBV29-1 and TRBJ2-7; D is perhaps TRBD2 (6 bases). Germline V gene sequence: CDR1 SQVTM, CDR2 ANQGSEA. This CDR3 has 14 amino acids. V was trimmed by 5 bases and J by 0 bases, leaving 14 bases between them. CDR3 in DNA: TGCAGCGTTAGCGGCCCGGGGGTCTCCTACGAGCAGTACTTC. Encoded protein: CSVSGPGVSYEQYF.

The genes are TRBV6-1 and TRBJ1-6; 8 bases fit TRBD1. There are 15 residues in the CDR3. Trimming cost V 6 bases and J 5 bases; bases outside gene matches: 6. Germline CDR1 is MNHNS and CDR2 is SASEGT. The CDR3 DNA sequence: TGTGCCAGCAGAAGACAGGGGCAGGATAATTCACCCCTCCACTTT. This sequence encodes CASRRQGQDNSPLHF.

The chain uses TRBV7-9 and TRBJ2-1; no clear D gene. Trimming removed 1 base from V and 4 bases from J, with 11 bases in between. Germline V lookup: CDR1 SEHNR, CDR2 FQNEAQ (reference sequence). This CDR3 region has 15 residues. The CDR3 DNA sequence: TGTGCCAGCAGCTTAGGCGGAAACCTATACAATGAGCAGTTCTTC. Amino acid sequence: CASSLGGNLYNEQFF. The entire variable domain, with the rest obtained from reference TRBV7-9 and TRBJ2-1, is as follows: DTGVSQNPRHKITKRGQNVTFRCDPISEHNRLYWYRQTLGQGPEFLTYFQNEAQLEKSRLLSDRFSAERPKGSFSTLEIQRTEQGDSAMYLCASSLGGNLYNEQFFGPGTRLTVL.